The sequence of this TCR beta chain was determined in a study of metastatic and nonmetastatic thyroid tumors. Across the whole study: Patients with malignant and benign thyroid disease provided blood and tumor or nodule tissue, whose repertoires were compared.

Thyroid surgery was preceded by no treatment in any patient. The CDR3 contains 14 residues. With V trimmed by 1 base and J by 2 bases, 2 bases remained unmatched. Germline assignment: CDR1 SGDLS and CDR2 YYNGEE. TCRdb re-called the PCR reads with MiXCR. The sample yields tens of thousands of clones, roughly 15% seen once. This clone has a handful of counts. This chain links TRBV9 with TRBJ2-7; 8 positions match TRBD2. This TCR derives from a female donor with papillary thyroid cancer or a benign thyroid nodule (not recorded which). Some clones in this sample may be carry-over from other donors' samples. Sequenced input: tumor tissue. The CDR3 bases are TGTGCCAGCAGCGTAACTAGCGGAACCTACGAGCAGTACTTC. This gives the protein CASSVTSGTYEQYF.